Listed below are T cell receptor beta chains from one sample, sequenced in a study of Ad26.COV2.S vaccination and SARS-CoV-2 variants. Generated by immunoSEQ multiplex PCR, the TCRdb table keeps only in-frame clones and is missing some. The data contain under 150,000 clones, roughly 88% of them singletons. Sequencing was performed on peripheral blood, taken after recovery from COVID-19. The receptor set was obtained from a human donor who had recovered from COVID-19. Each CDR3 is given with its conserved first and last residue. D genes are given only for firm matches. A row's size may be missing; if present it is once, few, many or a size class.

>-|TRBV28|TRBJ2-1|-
CASSPGGGPPNEQFF
TGTGCCAGCAGCCCCGGAGGCGGTCCCCCCAATGAGCAGTTCTTC
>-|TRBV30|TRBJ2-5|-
CAWSVGRGQETQYF
TGTGCCTGGAGTGTCGGCAGGGGCCAAGAGACCCAGTACTTC
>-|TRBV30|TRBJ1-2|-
CAAWGGDYGYTF
TGTGCCGCCTGGGGGGGGGACTATGGCTACACCTTC
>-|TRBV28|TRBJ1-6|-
CASSLSGPLHF
TGTGCCAGCAGTTTAAGCGGACCCCTCCACTTT
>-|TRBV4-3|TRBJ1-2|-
CASSQGLYGYTF
TGCGCCAGCAGCCAAGGACTGTATGGCTACACCTTC
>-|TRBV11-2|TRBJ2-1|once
CASSLGAGGPYNEQFF
TGTGCCAGCAGCTTAGGGGCAGGGGGGCCCTACAATGAGCAGTTCTTC
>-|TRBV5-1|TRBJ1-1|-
CASSLAGSEAFF
TGCGCCAGCAGCTTAGCCGGCAGTGAAGCTTTCTTT
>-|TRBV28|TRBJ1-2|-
CASSPGGSDTNYGYTF
TGTGCCAGCAGTCCCGGTGGTTCCGATACTAACTATGGCTACACCTTC
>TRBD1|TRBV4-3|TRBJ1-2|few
CASSQLSTLGQDPITGYTF
TGCGCCAGCAGCCAACTTTCAACGTTGGGACAGGATCCCATAACAGGATACACCTTC
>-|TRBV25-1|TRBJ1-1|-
CASSELGIEAFF
TGTGCCAGCAGTGAATTAGGGATTGAAGCTTTCTTT
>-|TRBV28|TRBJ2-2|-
CASNTGWAGELFF
TGTGCCAGCAACACAGGTTGGGCCGGGGAGCTGTTTTTT
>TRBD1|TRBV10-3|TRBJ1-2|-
CATRNPTGGKGYTF
TGTGCCACCCGGAACCCTACAGGGGGCAAAGGCTACACCTTC
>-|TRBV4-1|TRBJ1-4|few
CASSQGRVGGEKLFF
TGCGCCAGCAGCCAAGGCAGGGTTGGTGGTGAAAAACTGTTTTTT
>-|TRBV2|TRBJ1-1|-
CASSDGAGVAEAFF
TGTGCCAGCAGTGACGGGGCGGGGGTCGCTGAAGCTTTCTTT
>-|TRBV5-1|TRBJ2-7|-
CASSSVQGYEQYF
TGCGCCAGCAGCTCCGTCCAGGGCTACGAGCAGTACTTC
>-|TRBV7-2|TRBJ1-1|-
CASSLSGNTEAFF
TGTGCCAGCAGCTTATCGGGGAACACTGAAGCTTTCTTT
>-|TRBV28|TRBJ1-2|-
CASSLLPGNYGYTF
TGTGCCAGCAGTTTGCTTCCCGGGAACTATGGCTACACCTTC
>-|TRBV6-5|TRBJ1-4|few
CASSLRGGADEKLFF
TGTGCCAGCAGTTTGCGTGGGGGCGCGGATGAAAAACTGTTTTTT
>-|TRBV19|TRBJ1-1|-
CASSVPTDYTEAFF
TGTGCCAGTAGTGTCCCGACGGATTACACTGAAGCTTTCTTT
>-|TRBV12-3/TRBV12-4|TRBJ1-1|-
CASSLAWGTEAFF
TGTGCCAGCAGTTTAGCTTGGGGCACTGAAGCTTTCTTT
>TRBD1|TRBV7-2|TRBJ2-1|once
CASSSPGGAGNNEQFF
TGTGCCAGCAGCTCTCCAGGGGGCGCGGGAAACAATGAGCAGTTCTTC
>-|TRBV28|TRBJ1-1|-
CASRGPAGHTEAFF
TGTGCCAGCAGGGGCCCGGCGGGTCACACTGAAGCTTTCTTT
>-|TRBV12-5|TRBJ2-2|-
CASGLVAASTGELFF
TGTGCTAGTGGTTTGGTGGCAGCCAGCACCGGGGAGCTGTTTTTT
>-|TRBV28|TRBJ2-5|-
CASSRARGQETQYF
TGTGCCAGCAGCCGGGCCCGGGGTCAAGAGACCCAGTACTTC
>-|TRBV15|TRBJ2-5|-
CATSSDVLQETQYF
TGTGCCACCAGCAGCGACGTATTACAAGAGACCCAGTACTTC
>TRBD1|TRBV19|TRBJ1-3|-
CATTDRGSLYSGNTIYF
TGTGCCACGACGGACAGGGGCTCTTTATACTCTGGAAACACCATATATTTT
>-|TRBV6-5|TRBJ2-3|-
CASSYSRITGTDTQYF
TGTGCCAGCAGTTACTCAAGGATAACTGGCACAGATACGCAGTATTTT
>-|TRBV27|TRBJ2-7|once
CASSLRTGLYEQYF
TGTGCCAGCAGTCTCAGGACGGGTCTGTACGAGCAGTACTTC
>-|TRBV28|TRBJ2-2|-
CASLGPNTGELFF
TGTGCCAGCCTAGGGCCGAACACCGGGGAGCTGTTTTTT
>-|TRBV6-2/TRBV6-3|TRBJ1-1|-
CASSPGPEAFF
TGTGCCAGCAGTCCAGGCCCTGAAGCTTTCTTT
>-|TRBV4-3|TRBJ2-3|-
CASSQEGGGGRTDTQYF
TGCGCCAGCAGCCAAGAAGGGGGGGGAGGGCGCACAGATACGCAGTATTTT
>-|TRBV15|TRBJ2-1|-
CATSRLTGTGAYNEQFF
TGTGCCACCAGCAGACTAACCGGGACTGGAGCCTACAATGAGCAGTTCTTC
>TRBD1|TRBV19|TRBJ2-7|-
CASSRTGAFYEQYF
TGTGCCAGTTCAAGGACAGGGGCGTTCTACGAGCAGTACTTC
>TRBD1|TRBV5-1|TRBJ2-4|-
CASHPGQGFKNIQYF
TGCGCCAGTCATCCGGGACAGGGGTTTAAAAACATTCAGTACTTC
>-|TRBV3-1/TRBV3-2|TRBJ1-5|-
CASSQGGMGNQPQHF
TGTGCCAGCAGCCAAGGGGGGATGGGCAATCAGCCCCAGCATTTT
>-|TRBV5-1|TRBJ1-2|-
CASSSLEGRNYGYTF
TGCGCCAGCAGCTCGCTCGAGGGTCGTAACTATGGCTACACCTTC
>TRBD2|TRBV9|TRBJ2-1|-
CASSVGVAGGHGEQFF
TGTGCCAGCAGCGTAGGTGTAGCGGGGGGGCACGGTGAGCAGTTCTTC
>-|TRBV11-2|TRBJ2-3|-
CASKLGGRADTQYF
TGTGCCAGCAAGTTAGGGGGGAGGGCAGATACGCAGTATTTT
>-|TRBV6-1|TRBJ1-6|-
CASSEMGRGNSPLHF
TGTGCCAGCAGTGAAATGGGTCGGGGGAATTCACCCCTCCACTTT
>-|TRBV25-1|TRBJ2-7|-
CASSGRPGPESSYEQYF
TGTGCCAGCAGTGGACGTCCGGGGCCGGAAAGCTCCTACGAGCAGTACTTC
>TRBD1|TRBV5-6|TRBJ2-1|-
CASSLDRGRSDEQFF
TGTGCCAGCAGCTTGGACAGGGGGCGGTCAGATGAGCAGTTCTTC
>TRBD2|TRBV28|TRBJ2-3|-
CASSRRAGGLTDTQYF
TGTGCCAGCAGCCGACGAGCGGGGGGGCTAACAGATACGCAGTATTTT
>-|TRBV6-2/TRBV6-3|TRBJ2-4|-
CASSYVTRYLQYF
TGTGCCAGCAGTTACGTAACTAGGTATCTTCAGTACTTC
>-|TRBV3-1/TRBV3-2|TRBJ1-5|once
CASPLRGAWGNQPQHF
TGTGCCAGCCCTTTGAGGGGCGCTTGGGGCAATCAGCCCCAGCATTTT
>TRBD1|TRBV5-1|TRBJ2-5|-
CASSRQGTGSDQETQYF
TGCGCCAGCAGCCGACAGGGGACAGGGAGTGATCAAGAGACCCAGTACTTC
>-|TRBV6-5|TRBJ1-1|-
CASSYRTNLNTEAFF
TGTGCCAGCAGTTACCGGACTAATTTGAACACTGAAGCTTTCTTT
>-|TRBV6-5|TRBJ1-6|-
CASSLGGQGQNSPLHF
TGTGCCAGCAGTTTGGGGGGGCAGGGTCAAAATTCACCCCTCCACTTT
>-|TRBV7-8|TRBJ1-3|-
CASSLVGLEEENTIYF
TGTGCCAGCAGCTTAGTAGGGCTTGAAGAGGAAAACACCATATATTTT
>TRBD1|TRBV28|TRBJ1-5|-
CASSFRGTDSNQPQHF
TGTGCCAGCAGTTTTAGGGGGACAGATAGCAATCAGCCCCAGCATTTT
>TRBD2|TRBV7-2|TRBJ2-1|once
CASSSGLAGVKQFF
TGTGCCAGCAGCTCCGGACTAGCGGGGGTTAAGCAGTTCTTC
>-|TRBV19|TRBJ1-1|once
CASGPDRNTEAFF
TGTGCCAGCGGCCCGGACAGGAACACTGAAGCTTTCTTT
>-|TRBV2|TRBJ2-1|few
CASSEDQNEQFF
TGTGCCAGCAGTGAAGATCAAAATGAGCAGTTCTTC
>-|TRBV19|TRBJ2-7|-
CASSISVPKIYEQYF
-
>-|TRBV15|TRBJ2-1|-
CATSGGRAEGNEQFF
TGTGCCACCAGCGGAGGTCGGGCAGAAGGCAATGAGCAGTTCTTC
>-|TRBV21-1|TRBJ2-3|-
CASSRGSSTDTQYF
TGTGCCAGCAGCAGGGGATCTAGCACAGATACGCAGTATTTT
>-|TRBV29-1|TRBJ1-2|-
CSVEGGPTYGGYTF
TGCAGCGTTGAAGGAGGGCCTACGTATGGAGGCTACACCTTC
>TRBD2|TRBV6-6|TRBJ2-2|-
CASSRDLAGPTGELFF
TGTGCCAGCAGTCGAGATTTAGCGGGGCCCACCGGGGAGCTGTTTTTT